This note documents a single TCR beta chain sequence. Its antigen remains unidentified. The junction departs from the called germline gene at one end, perhaps through a read error. The germline gives CDR1 SGHTA, CDR2 FQGNSA. The CDR3 is made up of 13 amino acids. The data belong to a study of cytomegalovirus exposure and HLA in healthy donors. About the study: Membership in the Caucasian-associated ancestry cluster was found for about four fifths of 300 to 500 genotyped donors. General study points: Immune exposure data for these donors was limited to CMV serostatus. Three CMV-associated chains proved CMV antigen-specific in vitro.

PCR used 60 Vbeta primers and 13 Jbeta primers. Assay: immunoSEQ multiplex PCR; the TCRdb copy retains only in-frame clones and omits some. This sample lists about 140,000 clones; its ten largest clones have approximately 1%. This receptor was identified in a male donor in good health and CMV-seronegative. The specimen was PBMCs. The rearrangement joins TRBV7-2 to TRBJ2-4; possible D gene TRBD1, 6 bases. DNA for the CDR3: TGTGCCAGCAGCTTAAGTTTAACAGGGTCGTCCTTCTTC. This encodes CASSLSLTGSSFF.